This is a list of T cell receptor beta chains from one sample in a study of CDR3 diversity in severe acne. TCRdb reanalysed the PCR reads using MiXCR and keeps one entry per CDR3 protein. The data contain tens of thousands of distinct CDR3 sequences, 45% to 65% of them singletons. The sequenced sample consisted of blood. Source of these receptors: a male donor in good health, without acne. The CDR3 runs from the conserved cysteine through the conserved F or W. The D gene is left open where the match is weak. Size is omitted from some rows. Given values are once, few, many or a class for expanded clones.

d_gene	abundance	v_gene	j_gene	CDR3aa	CDR3nt
.	.	TRBV4-1	TRBJ2-2	CASSVLTGELFF	TGCGCCAGCAGTGTCCTCACCGGGGAGCTGTTTTTT
TRBD2	.	TRBV5-1	TRBJ2-3	CASSLVPSGTSGRGTQYF	TGCGCCAGCAGCTTGGTGCCTAGCGGGACTAGCGGGAGAGGTACGCAGTATTTT
.	many	TRBV7-6	TRBJ2-1	CASSFAATHNEQFF	TGTGCCAGCAGTTTCGCAGCTACCCACAATGAGCAGTTCTTC
TRBD1	many	TRBV20-1	TRBJ1-2	CSARVPGQGFGYTF	TGCAGTGCTAGAGTCCCGGGACAGGGTTTTGGCTACACCTTC
TRBD1	.	TRBV5-6	TRBJ2-7	CASGPGQGFEQYF	TGTGCCAGCGGACCGGGACAGGGCTTCGAGCAGTACTTC
.	.	TRBV12-3/TRBV12-4	TRBJ1-1	CASTWGGFDTEAFF	TGTGCCAGCACCTGGGGGGGGTTTGACACTGAAGCTTTCTTT
.	.	TRBV9	TRBJ2-2	CASSGLQANTGELFF	TGTGCCAGCAGCGGTCTTCAGGCGAACACCGGGGAGCTGTTTTTT
.	.	TRBV19	TRBJ1-6	CASSIRKSSYNSPLHF	TGTGCCAGTAGTATCCGGAAGAGCTCCTATAATTCACCCCTCCACTTT
.	.	TRBV19	TRBJ1-1	CASSMILSGTEAFF	TGTGCCAGTAGTATGATCCTGTCCGGGACTGAAGCTTTCTTT
TRBD1	.	TRBV7-2	TRBJ2-1	CVSSFLDRAYNEQFF	TGTGTCAGCAGCTTTTTGGACAGGGCCTACAATGAGCAGTTCTTC
.	.	TRBV7-8	TRBJ2-7	CASSSNGISFWEQYF	TGTGCCAGCAGTTCTAACGGGATTAGCTTTTGGGAGCAGTACTTC
TRBD2	once	TRBV7-2	TRBJ2-3	CASSQLAGAVDTQYF	TGTGCCAGCAGCCAACTAGCGGGGGCTGTAGATACGCAGTATTTT
.	.	TRBV2	TRBJ2-6	CACHKRGAVSGANVLTF	TGTGCCTGCCATAAGAGAGGCGCCGTATCTGGGGCCAACGTCCTGACTTTC
.	.	TRBV24-1	TRBJ1-1	CATSDPGGGGKAFF	TGTGCCACCAGTGATCCCGGGGGCGGAGGCAAAGCTTTCTTT
TRBD1	once	TRBV7-8	TRBJ1-2	CASSQDPRQGAVGYTF	TGTGCCAGCAGCCAAGATCCACGACAGGGGGCGGTTGGCTACACCTTC
.	once	TRBV5-1	TRBJ1-1	CASSSRGSDTEAFF	TGCGCCAGCAGCTCCAGAGGGTCTGACACTGAAGCTTTCTTT
TRBD2	.	TRBV20-1	TRBJ2-7	CSASSGGREATYEQYF	TGCAGTGCTAGCAGCGGGGGGCGGGAGGCTACCTACGAGCAGTACTTC
TRBD2	.	TRBV6-1	TRBJ2-2	CASILGLAGRAWGPGELFF	TGTGCCAGCATCTTGGGACTAGCGGGAAGAGCTTGGGGCCCCGGGGAGCTGTTTTTT
TRBD2	few	TRBV20-1	TRBJ2-3	CSASVGLAGKYSTDTQYF	TGCAGTGCTTCAGTCGGACTAGCGGGAAAATATAGCACAGATACGCAGTATTTT
TRBD2	.	TRBV20-1	TRBJ2-2	CSASRGLAGGPNTGELFF	TGCAGTGCTAGCCGGGGACTAGCGGGGGGGCCGAACACCGGGGAGCTGTTTTTT
.	many	TRBV12-5	TRBJ2-1	CASGLRQGGEQFF	TGTGCTAGTGGTTTGAGGCAGGGAGGTGAGCAGTTCTTC
TRBD2	.	TRBV4-1	TRBJ2-5	CVSSQAWGLAGGGETQYF	TGCGTCAGCAGCCAAGCGTGGGGACTAGCGGGGGGGGGTGAGACCCAGTACTTC
TRBD1	many	TRBV19	TRBJ2-2	CASRVKSGTGLRTGELFF	TGTGCCAGTAGGGTCAAGTCCGGGACAGGGTTACGCACCGGGGAGCTGTTTTTT
TRBD1	.	TRBV25-1	TRBJ1-6	CASSKDRAEYNSPLHF	TGTGCCAGCAGCAAGGACAGGGCGGAGTATAATTCACCCCTCCACTTT
.	few	TRBV11-2	TRBJ1-5	CASSLWSNQPQHF	TGTGCCAGCAGCTTATGGAGCAATCAGCCCCAGCATTTT
TRBD2	many	TRBV7-3	TRBJ2-3	CASSSFSGGPWTQYF	TGTGCCAGCAGCTCGTTCTCGGGGGGGCCTTGGACGCAGTATTTT
.	.	TRBV28	TRBJ1-3	CASSLSQGYSSGNTIYF	TGTGCCAGCAGTTTAAGCCAGGGGTACTCCTCTGGAAACACCATATATTTT
TRBD1	many	TRBV30	TRBJ2-2	CVTGQGYAGELFF	TGTGTCACGGGACAGGGTTATGCCGGGGAGCTGTTTTTT
.	.	TRBV5-1	TRBJ2-7	CASSRGDINYEQYF	TGCGCCAGCAGTCGAGGGGACATTAACTACGAGCAGTACTTC
TRBD1	.	TRBV29-1	TRBJ1-1	CSVVRTGANTEAFF	TGCAGCGTTGTGCGGACAGGGGCGAACACTGAAGCTTTCTTT
.	.	TRBV19	TRBJ1-1	CASSAGKGNTEAFF	TGTGCCAGTAGTGCCGGGAAGGGGAACACTGAAGCTTTCTTT
TRBD1	.	TRBV9	TRBJ2-3	CASSVAGTGSTDTQYF	TGTGCCAGCAGCGTAGCCGGGACAGGTAGCACAGATACGCAGTATTTT
.	.	TRBV6-5	TRBJ1-2	CASHAGTEDGYTF	TGTGCCAGCCACGCCGGGACTGAGGATGGCTACACCTTC
.	once	TRBV2	TRBJ1-1	CASSEARGLKDEAFF	TGTGCCAGCAGTGAAGCGCGGGGTCTTAAGGATGAAGCTTTCTTT
.	.	TRBV7-9	TRBJ1-4	CASSLRTAATNEKLFF	TGTGCCAGCAGCCTAAGGACAGCTGCAACTAATGAAAAACTGTTTTTT
.	many	TRBV3-1	TRBJ1-4	CASSQAAPEGEKLFF	TGTGCCAGCAGCCAAGCGGCTCCGGAGGGGGAAAAACTGTTTTTT
TRBD2	few	TRBV7-9	TRBJ2-7	CASSLASASGIHEQYF	TGTGCCAGCAGCTTAGCGTCGGCTAGCGGGATACACGAGCAGTACTTC